Listed below are T cell receptor beta chains from one sample, sequenced in a study of shared clonotypes between healthy human individuals. Libraries were prepared by immunoSEQ multiplex PCR; TCRdb keeps only in-frame clonotypes and omits some of them. The repertoire consists of roughly 2 million clones, with almost 96% occurring once and the leading ten covering roughly 0.13%. The sequenced sample consisted of naive CD4+ T cells sorted from blood. The receptors were sampled from a man aged 18 to 30 in good health. Both conserved end residues are part of each CDR3. D genes are given only for firm matches. Clone size is not always given. Where it is, it says once, few, many or a class for expanded clones.

-	TRBD1	14	TRBV19	TRBJ1-1	TGTGCCAGTACCACGACAGGGGGAAGGACTGAAGCTTTCTTT	CASTTTGGRTEAFF
-	TRBD2	15	TRBV6-4	TRBJ2-3	TGTGCCAGCAGTGCCAGCGGGAGCAACACAGATACGCAGTATTTT	CASSASGSNTDTQYF
once	TRBD2	12	TRBV2	TRBJ2-3	TGTGCCAGCAGAACCAGCGGGAATACGCAGTATTTT	CASRTSGNTQYF
-	-	17	TRBV2	TRBJ1-5	TGTGCCAGCAGTGGACCCTCCACCAGGCAACTCAATCAGCCCCAGCATTTT	CASSGPSTRQLNQPQHF
-	-	15	TRBV9	TRBJ2-7	TGTGCCAGCAGCGTAGATGGGACGTGGGACTACGAGCAGTACTTC	CASSVDGTWDYEQYF
-	TRBD2	15	TRBV6-5	TRBJ2-5	TGTGCCAGCAGTTATTGGAGCGGGGTCCAAGAGACCCAGTACTTC	CASSYWSGVQETQYF
-	-	11	TRBV30	TRBJ1-1	TGTGCCTGGAGGGGGGAGAGATTGGCTTTCTTT	CAWRGERLAFF
-	-	17	TRBV30	TRBJ1-2	TGTGCCTGGAGTGTACGAACAGTTCCAAACTATGGCGTCGGCTACACCTTC	CAWSVRTVPNYGVGYTF
once	-	12	TRBV7-8	TRBJ1-1	TGTGCCAGCAGCTTCGAAAGAGGTGAAGCTTTCTTT	CASSFERGEAFF
-	TRBD1	17	TRBV18	TRBJ2-5	TGTGCCAGCTCACCAGGGACCCAGCCAGGGACAGGGGAGACCCAGTACTTC	CASSPGTQPGTGETQYF
-	TRBD1	17	TRBV28	TRBJ1-5	TGTGCCAGCAGTTCAGCCGCAGGGGACAGCCTCAATCAGCCCCAGCATTTT	CASSSAAGDSLNQPQHF
-	TRBD1	15	TRBV19	TRBJ1-6	TGTGCCAGTAAGGCCGGGACAGGGATTTTTTCACCCCTCCACTTT	CASKAGTGIFSPLHF
-	-	18	TRBV10-3	TRBJ2-6	TGTGCCATCAGTGAGTTGGGACATCTAAACTCTGGGGCCAACGTCCTGACTTTC	CAISELGHLNSGANVLTF
-	TRBD1	15	TRBV30	TRBJ1-6	TGTGCCTGGGACTCAGGGGGCGCGCTCAATTCACCCCTCCACTTT	CAWDSGGALNSPLHF
-	-	13	TRBV29-1	TRBJ2-1	TGCAGCGTTGAAGAAACCCCCGTTGGTGAGCAGTTCTTC	CSVEETPVGEQFF
-	-	13	TRBV11-1	TRBJ1-1	TGTGCCAGCAGCTTTATAGACAACACTGAAGCTTTCTTT	CASSFIDNTEAFF
-	TRBD1	12	TRBV29-1	TRBJ2-7	TGCAGCGTTGAAACAGGGGGCTACGAGCAGTACTTC	CSVETGGYEQYF
-	TRBD2	14	TRBV13	TRBJ2-5	TGTGCCAGCAAGAGAGCGGGAGAAAAAGAGACCCAGTACTTC	CASKRAGEKETQYF
-	-	13	TRBV9	TRBJ2-7	TGTGCCAGCAGCGTGGCCCTAGGCTACGAGCAGTACTTC	CASSVALGYEQYF
-	-	15	TRBV6-5	TRBJ1-2	TGTGCCAGCACTCCCTCGGGCCAGAGACTCTATGGCTACACCTTC	CASTPSGQRLYGYTF
-	-	9	TRBV6-5	TRBJ1-6	TGTGCCAGTGGTTCACCCCTCCACTTT	CASGSPLHF
-	-	14	TRBV14	TRBJ2-5	TGTGCCAGCAGCCAAGATCTGGGGCGTGGGACCCAGTACTTC	CASSQDLGRGTQYF
-	-	14	TRBV28	TRBJ1-2	TGTGCCAGCACAGCGACCTTCCGGAACTATGGCTACACCTTC	CASTATFRNYGYTF
-	-	14	TRBV5-1	TRBJ2-7	TGCGCCAGCAGCCTCGTGGACAGACCCTACGAGCAGTACTTC	CASSLVDRPYEQYF
few	-	14	TRBV7-9	TRBJ1-2	TGTGCCAGCAGCCCCTGGACCGATAACTATGGCTACACCTTC	CASSPWTDNYGYTF
-	TRBD2	19	TRBV7-2	TRBJ2-3	TGTGCCAGCAGCCCGCGGCTAGCGGGGGGACTCACTAGCACAGATACGCAGTATTTT	CASSPRLAGGLTSTDTQYF
-	-	14	TRBV7-3	TRBJ2-2	TGTGCCAGCAGCCCAGGTCTAAACACCGGGGAGCTGTTTTTT	CASSPGLNTGELFF
-	-	15	TRBV7-9	TRBJ1-4	TGTGCCAGCAGCTGGGACGGAGGGACTAATGAAAAACTGTTTTTT	CASSWDGGTNEKLFF
-	TRBD2	15	TRBV25-1	TRBJ2-1	TGTGCCAGCAGTGACCTGGCGGGAGGGCGGAATGAGCAGTTCTTC	CASSDLAGGRNEQFF
-	-	13	TRBV28	TRBJ1-4	TGTGCCAGCGACGGAGCAACTAATGAAAAACTGTTTTTT	CASDGATNEKLFF
-	TRBD2	15	TRBV5-4	TRBJ2-7	TGTGCCAGCAGCTTGGGGACTAGCGGGATGAGGGAGCAGTACTTC	CASSLGTSGMREQYF
-	-	16	TRBV28	TRBJ1-3	TGTGCCAGCAGTGCGCCAGGGGCGAGCTCTGGAAACACCATATATTTT	CASSAPGASSGNTIYF
-	-	16	TRBV18	TRBJ1-3	TGTGCCAGCTCACCGGGACAAGGGAGCTCTGGAAACACCATATATTTT	CASSPGQGSSGNTIYF
-	-	13	TRBV6-6	TRBJ1-1	TGTGCCAGCAGTTACGGGCAGACCGCTGAAGCTTTCTTT	CASSYGQTAEAFF
-	-	12	TRBV30	TRBJ1-5	TGTGCCTGGTCTGAAGGCTATCAGCCCCAGCATTTT	CAWSEGYQPQHF
-	TRBD1	14	TRBV5-6	TRBJ1-1	TGTGCCAGCAGCCCCGTGACAGGGAATACTGAAGCTTTCTTT	CASSPVTGNTEAFF
-	TRBD1	14	TRBV19	TRBJ1-5	TGTGCCAGTAGTAACTACAGGGGAGGGCAGCCCCAGCATTTT	CASSNYRGGQPQHF
-	TRBD1	14	TRBV4-3	TRBJ2-3	TGCGCCAGCAGCCCAACAGGGGGTTTAGATACGCAGTATTTT	CASSPTGGLDTQYF
-	-	12	TRBV5-1	TRBJ1-2	TGCGCCAGCAGCTCGGGGCTTCAGGGCTACACCTTC	CASSSGLQGYTF
-	TRBD1	15	TRBV4-1	TRBJ2-2	TGCGCCAGCAGCCGGGACAGGGTGAACACCGGGGAGCTGTTTTTT	CASSRDRVNTGELFF
-	TRBD1	15	TRBV18	TRBJ2-3	TGTGCCAGCTCACCGGGACAGGGTCCCACAGATACGCAGTATTTT	CASSPGQGPTDTQYF
-	-	14	TRBV7-2	TRBJ1-1	TGTGCCAGCAGCCTCGGGGGATTGAGCACTGAAGCTTTCTTT	CASSLGGLSTEAFF
-	-	15	TRBV19	TRBJ1-5	TGTGCCAGTATGGTCGGGACTCACCCGGGTCAGCCCCAGCATTTT	CASMVGTHPGQPQHF
-	TRBD1	19	TRBV11-3	TRBJ1-6	TGTGCCAGCAGCGTCACCGGGACAGGCCTTTTACACCCTAGGTCACCCCTCCACTTT	CASSVTGTGLLHPRSPLHF
-	TRBD1	14	TRBV14	TRBJ1-1	TGTGCCAGCAGCCAAGAGACAGGGATTACTGAAGCTTTCTTT	CASSQETGITEAFF
-	TRBD2	15	TRBV2	TRBJ2-1	TGTGCCAGCGGAAGCGGGACGAGCTCCTACAATGAGCAGTTCTTC	CASGSGTSSYNEQFF